Listed below are T cell receptor beta chains from one sample, sequenced in a study of CD4 T cell repertoires in COVID-19. Profiling relied on immunoSEQ multiplex PCR, and the TCRdb table lists in-frame clones only, not all of them. The table has 20,000 or so clones, nearly 95% seen once. This specimen consisted of circulating follicular helper CD4+ T cells (cTfh) from blood, obtained before the COVID-19 pandemic. These receptors originate from a human donor who had COVID-19. CDR3s include the opening cysteine and the closing phenylalanine or tryptophan. D genes are given only for firm matches. Expanded clones are given a class, and other clones once, few, many or no size at all.

CDR3 protein | CDR3 DNA | clone size | J gene | V gene | D gene
CAIKGDISYNEQFF | TGTGCCATCAAAGGGGACATTTCCTACAATGAGCAGTTCTTC | few | TRBJ2-1 | TRBV10-3 | NA
CASSLGTGLNYGYTF | TGTGCCAGCAGCCTTGGGACAGGGCTTAACTATGGCTACACCTTC | NA | TRBJ1-2 | TRBV7-8 | TRBD1
CASSEYRNTIYF | TGTGCCAGCAGTGAATATCGAAACACCATATATTTT | NA | TRBJ1-3 | TRBV6-1 | NA
CASSVNRVPKNIQYF | TGTGCCAGTAGTGTTAACAGGGTACCCAAAAACATTCAGTACTTC | NA | TRBJ2-4 | TRBV19 | NA
CASSQDGSGIAGTQYF | TGCGCCAGCAGCCAAGATGGTTCGGGGATAGCGGGGACCCAGTACTTC | NA | TRBJ2-5 | TRBV4-1 | TRBD2
CASNMGSSGGQQYF | TGTGCCAGCAACATGGGGAGTAGCGGGGGCCAGCAGTATTTT | NA | TRBJ2-3 | TRBV27 | TRBD2
CASSLAGVGQETQYF | TGTGCCAGCAGCTTGGCAGGTGTTGGGCAAGAGACCCAGTACTTC | NA | TRBJ2-5 | TRBV5-4 | NA
CAWSGRGRGQPQHF | TGTGCCTGGAGTGGCAGGGGGCGCGGTCAGCCCCAGCATTTT | NA | TRBJ1-5 | TRBV30 | TRBD1
CASSLFRGPGTEAFF | TGTGCCAGCAGTTTATTCAGGGGGCCGGGTACTGAAGCTTTCTTT | NA | TRBJ1-1 | TRBV28 | TRBD1
CASRAEPNTEAFF | TGTGCCAGCAGGGCGGAACCGAACACTGAAGCTTTCTTT | few | TRBJ1-1 | TRBV2 | NA
CASSEGGVGMNTEAFF | TGTGCCAGCAGTGAAGGGGGGGTTGGTATGAACACTGAAGCTTTCTTT | NA | TRBJ1-1 | TRBV2 | NA
CASNFNRGNEQFF | TGTGCCAGCAATTTTAACAGGGGTAATGAGCAGTTCTTC | NA | TRBJ2-1 | TRBV2 | TRBD1
CASRQEIGSGANVLTF | TGTGCCAGCCGACAGGAGATAGGCTCTGGGGCCAACGTCCTGACTTTC | NA | TRBJ2-6 | TRBV10-3 | NA
CAWSGGGEKQYF | TGTGCCTGGAGTGGGGGAGGCGAGAAGCAGTACTTC | NA | TRBJ2-7 | TRBV30 | NA
CASSQTGDYGYTF | TGTGCCAGCAGTCAGACAGGGGACTATGGCTACACCTTC | NA | TRBJ1-2 | TRBV28 | TRBD1
CAWTYVSGTEAFF | TGTGCCTGGACTTATGTTTCGGGAACTGAAGCTTTCTTT | NA | TRBJ1-1 | TRBV30 | NA
CASTDGGLAGGDTQYF | TGTGCCAGCACCGACGGTGGACTAGCGGGGGGGGATACGCAGTATTTT | NA | TRBJ2-3 | TRBV6-6 | TRBD2
CASSQDVGGLGNTIYF | TGCGCCAGCAGCCAAGATGTCGGGGGGCTTGGAAACACCATATATTTT | NA | TRBJ1-3 | TRBV4-1 | NA
CASIRGAGTGELFF | TGTGCCAGTATTCGGGGGGCCGGAACCGGGGAGCTGTTTTTT | NA | TRBJ2-2 | TRBV19 | NA
CASSLGRSSYEQYF | TGTGCCAGCAGCCTGGGGCGGAGCTCATACGAGCAGTACTTC | NA | TRBJ2-7 | TRBV6-5 | NA
CASSKASGYQPQHF | TGTGCCAGCAGCAAAGCAAGCGGCTATCAGCCCCAGCATTTT | NA | TRBJ1-5 | TRBV21-1 | NA
CASSLDERVPDTQYF | TGCGCCAGCAGCTTGGATGAGCGGGTACCTGATACGCAGTATTTT | NA | TRBJ2-3 | TRBV5-1 | NA
CASTPTSGANTGELFF | TGTGCCAGCACCCCTACTAGCGGAGCGAACACCGGGGAGCTGTTTTTT | NA | TRBJ2-2 | TRBV5-4 | TRBD2
CASSSGTSGRYNEQFF | TGCGCCAGCAGCTCGGGGACTAGCGGGAGGTACAATGAGCAGTTCTTC | NA | TRBJ2-1 | TRBV5-1 | TRBD2
CASKRGREAYEQYF | TGTGCCAGCAAGAGGGGGCGAGAGGCCTACGAGCAGTACTTC | NA | TRBJ2-7 | TRBV6-1 | TRBD1
CASSGGATSYGYTF | TGTGCCAGCAGCGGGGGGGCAACCAGCTATGGCTACACCTTC | NA | TRBJ1-2 | TRBV27 | NA
CASSPSGTTNEKLFF | TGTGCCAGCAGTCCCTCCGGGACAACTAATGAAAAACTGTTTTTT | NA | TRBJ1-4 | TRBV25-1 | NA
CASSSARREGNEKLFF | TGTGCCAGCAGCTCCGCTAGGAGGGAGGGTAATGAAAAACTGTTTTTT | NA | TRBJ1-4 | TRBV7-9 | NA
CASSLVGPYEQYF | TGTGCCAGCAGCCTCGTGGGCCCCTACGAGCAGTACTTC | few | TRBJ2-7 | TRBV5-4 | NA
CASSETLEASWGGYTF | TGTGCCAGCAGTGAAACCCTTGAGGCAAGTTGGGGCGGCTACACCTTC | NA | TRBJ1-2 | TRBV6-1 | NA
CASLTETNEKLFF | TGTGCCAGCTTAACAGAAACTAATGAAAAACTGTTTTTT | NA | TRBJ1-4 | TRBV2 | NA
CASHRVPPSGEKLFF | TGTGCCTCCCATCGGGTACCTCCTTCCGGGGAAAAACTGTTTTTT | few | TRBJ1-4 | TRBV19 | NA
CASSLNSLNEQFF | TGTGCCAGCAGCTTAAACTCCCTAAATGAGCAGTTCTTC | NA | TRBJ2-1 | TRBV11-2 | NA
CASSLQGQGTDTQYF | TGTGCCAGCAGCCTCCAAGGACAGGGGACAGATACGCAGTATTTT | NA | TRBJ2-3 | TRBV2 | TRBD1
CASSSGTGWEQYF | TGTGCCAGCTCATCCGGGACAGGGTGGGAGCAGTACTTC | NA | TRBJ2-7 | TRBV18 | TRBD1
CASTRGNRYEQYF | TGTGCCAGCACTAGAGGGAACCGGTACGAGCAGTACTTC | NA | TRBJ2-7 | TRBV6-6 | NA
CASGYGQGNYGYTF | TGTGCCAGCGGCTATGGACAGGGCAACTATGGCTACACCTTC | NA | TRBJ1-2 | TRBV27 | TRBD1
CASSWVGTGRSPLHF | TGTGCCAGCAGCTGGGTAGGGACAGGGCGATCACCCCTCCACTTT | NA | TRBJ1-6 | TRBV5-4 | TRBD1
CASSLLQGARLGTEAFF | TGTGCCAGCTCACTTCTACAGGGGGCGAGGTTGGGCACTGAAGCTTTCTTT | NA | TRBJ1-1 | TRBV18 | TRBD1
CASSLGGEAYDEQFF | TGTGCCAGCAGCTTAGGGGGGGAAGCTTACGATGAGCAGTTCTTC | NA | TRBJ2-1 | TRBV7-9 | NA